This T cell receptor beta chain is drawn from a study of response to subunit inactivated influenza vaccine. Whole-study findings and limits: The authors suggested that every seasonal influenza vaccination recruits few new T cells.

Using its own MiXCR run on the RT-PCR reads, TCRdb lists one record per CDR3 protein. The sample holds around 760,000 distinct CDR3 sequences, 14% seen once. This clonotype was detected only a few times. What it binds is not known. The receptor was derived from a man aged 45 to 65 who received an inactivated influenza vaccine. This sample comprised PBMCs from blood, obtained around 15 days before vaccination.

The CDR3 region is CASKNGAYEQYF. CDR3 DNA: TGCGCCAGCAAAAACGGAGCCTACGAGCAGTACTTC. This rearrangement joins TRBV5-1 to TRBJ2-7; no firm D call. The CDR3 sequence is 12 residues long. Germline V gene lookup returns CDR1 SGHRS and CDR2 YFSETQ. Trimming stripped 6 bases from V and 2 bases from J, with 9 bases between.